Below, one T cell receptor (beta chain) is given with its context. No antigen is known for it. A library of TCRbeta sequences, prepared with unique molecular identifiers, was generated. TCRdb recomputed calls from the PCR reads with MiXCR, one row per CDR3 protein. The table lists 450,000 to 700,000 distinct CDR3 sequences, around 27% of them singletons. These data originate in a study of T-cell reconstitution after alpha-beta-depleted transplantation in children. The ends lost 1 base at V and 5 bases at J; junction bases unmatched: 4. The CDR3 contains 16 residues. Germline V gene lookup returns CDR1 SGHDN and CDR2 FVKESK. Whole-study findings and limits: Diversity of TCRbeta at day 60 was high in some patients, arising from surviving recipient T cells and thymic progenitors. Two months or so post-transplant, alpha-beta T cells reportedly derived from several hundred expanded graft clones. Newly produced T cells mostly provided counts and TCRbeta diversity after one year, as hyperexpanded clones declined.

The sequencing used PBMCs, collected before TCRalphabeta/CD19-depleted stem cell transplant. The genes are TRBV14 and TRBJ2-1; 11 nucleotides line up with TRBD2. The receptor was isolated from a boy under two years old with Wiskott-Aldrich syndrome, due to receive a stem cell transplant. The CDR3 region has the DNA TGTGCCAGCAGCCAAGGACTAGCGGGGACTAACAATGAGCAGTTCTTC. It encodes CASSQGLAGTNNEQFF.